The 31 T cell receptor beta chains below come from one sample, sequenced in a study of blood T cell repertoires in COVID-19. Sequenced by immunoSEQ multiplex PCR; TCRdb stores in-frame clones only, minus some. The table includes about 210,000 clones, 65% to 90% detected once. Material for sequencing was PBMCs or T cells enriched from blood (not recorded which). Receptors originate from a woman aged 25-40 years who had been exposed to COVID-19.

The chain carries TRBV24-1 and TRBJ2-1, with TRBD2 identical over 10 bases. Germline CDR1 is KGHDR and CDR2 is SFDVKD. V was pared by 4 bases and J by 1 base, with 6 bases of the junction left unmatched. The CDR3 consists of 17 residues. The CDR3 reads CATSDPLSGGSYNEQFF. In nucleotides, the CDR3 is TGTGCCACCAGTGACCCCCTTAGCGGGGGGTCCTACAATGAGCAGTTCTTC.

The CDR3 reads CASALDQGRGYTF. The CDR3 region has the DNA TGTGCTAGTGCCCTAGACCAGGGGAGAGGCTACACCTTC. The J gene is TRBJ1-2, the V gene TRBV12-5; the D gene is possibly TRBD1 (6 bases). Germline V CDR1 and CDR2: LGHNT, FRNRAP. The length of the CDR3 is 13 residues. V lost 7 bases, J lost 8 bases, and 17 bases lay in between.

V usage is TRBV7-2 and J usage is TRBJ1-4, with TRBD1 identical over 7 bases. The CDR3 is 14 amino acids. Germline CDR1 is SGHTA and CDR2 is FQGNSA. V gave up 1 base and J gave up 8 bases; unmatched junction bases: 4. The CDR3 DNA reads TGTGCCAGCAGCTTAGTACAGGGGCGGGAAAAACTGTTTTTT. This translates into CASSLVQGREKLFF.

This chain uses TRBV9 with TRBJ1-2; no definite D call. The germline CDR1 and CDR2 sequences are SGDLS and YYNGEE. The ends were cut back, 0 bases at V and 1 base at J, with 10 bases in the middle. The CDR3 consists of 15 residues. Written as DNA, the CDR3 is TGTGCCAGCAGCGTAGTGGGAGGGAATAACTATGGCTACACCTTC. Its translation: CASSVVGGNNYGYTF.

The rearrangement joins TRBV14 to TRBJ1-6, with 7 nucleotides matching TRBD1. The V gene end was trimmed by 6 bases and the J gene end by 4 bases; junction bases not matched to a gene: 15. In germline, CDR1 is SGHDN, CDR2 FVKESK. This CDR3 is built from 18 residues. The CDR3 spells CASSLRDSRGFYNSPLHF. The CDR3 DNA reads TGTGCCAGCAGTCTCCGGGACAGCAGAGGATTTTATAATTCACCCCTCCACTTT.

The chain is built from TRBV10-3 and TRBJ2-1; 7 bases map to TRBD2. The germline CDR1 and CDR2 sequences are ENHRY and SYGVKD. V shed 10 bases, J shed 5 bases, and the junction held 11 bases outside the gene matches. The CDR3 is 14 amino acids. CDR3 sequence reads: CASRLAPQDNEQFF. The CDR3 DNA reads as TGTGCCAGCAGACTAGCCCCCCAGGACAATGAGCAGTTCTTC.

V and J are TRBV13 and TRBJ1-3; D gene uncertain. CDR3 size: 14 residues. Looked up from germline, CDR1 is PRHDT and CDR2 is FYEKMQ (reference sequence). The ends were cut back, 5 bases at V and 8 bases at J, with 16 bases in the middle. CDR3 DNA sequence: TGTGCCAGCAGCCGGTACGAACGGGTGGACACCATATATTTT. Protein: CASSRYERVDTIYF. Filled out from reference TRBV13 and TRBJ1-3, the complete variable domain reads AAGVIQSPRHLIKEKRETATLKCYPIPRHDTVYWYQQGPGQDPQFLISFYEKMQSDKGSIPDRFSAQQFSDYHSELNMSSLELGDSALYFCASSRYERVDTIYFGEGSWLTVV.

CDR3 residues: CASSSGQGVANEKLFF. The CDR3 region has the DNA TGTGCCAGCAGCTCGGGACAGGGGGTAGCTAATGAAAAACTGTTTTTT. This chain links TRBV5-4 with TRBJ1-4; 11 bases are shared with TRBD1. CDR1 SGHNT and CDR2 YYREEE come from the germline V gene (reference sequence). V was clipped by 3 bases and J by 3 bases; unmatched bases: 4. The length of the CDR3 is 16 residues.

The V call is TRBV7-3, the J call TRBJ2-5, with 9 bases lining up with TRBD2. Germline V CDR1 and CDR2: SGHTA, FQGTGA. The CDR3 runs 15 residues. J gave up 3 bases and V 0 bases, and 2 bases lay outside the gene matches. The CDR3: CASSLTGLAEETQYF. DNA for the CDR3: TGTGCCAGCAGCTTAACGGGACTAGCCGAAGAGACCCAGTACTTC.

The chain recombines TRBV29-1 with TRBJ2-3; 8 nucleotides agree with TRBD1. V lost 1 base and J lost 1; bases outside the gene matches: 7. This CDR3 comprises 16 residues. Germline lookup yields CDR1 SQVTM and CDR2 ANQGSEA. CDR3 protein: CSVEGGQAPGTDTQYF. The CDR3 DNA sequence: TGCAGCGTTGAAGGGGGACAGGCCCCTGGCACAGATACGCAGTATTTT.

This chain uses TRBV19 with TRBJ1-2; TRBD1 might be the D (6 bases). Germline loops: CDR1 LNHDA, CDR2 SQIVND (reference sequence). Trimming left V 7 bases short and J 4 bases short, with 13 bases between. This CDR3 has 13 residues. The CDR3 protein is CASTQGRGYGYTF. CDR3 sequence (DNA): TGTGCCAGTACCCAGGGGAGAGGCTATGGCTACACCTTC. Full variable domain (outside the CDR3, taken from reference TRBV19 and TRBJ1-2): DGGITQSPKYLFRKEGQNVTLSCEQNLNHDAMYWYRQDPGQGLRLIYYSQIVNDFQKGDIAEGYSVSREKKESFPLTVTSAQKNPTAFYLCASTQGRGYGYTFGSGTRLTVV.

The DNA of the CDR3 is TGTGCCACCAGCAGAGATCCGGGGGACACCGGGGAGCTGTTTTTT. This codes for CATSRDPGDTGELFF. The rearrangement links TRBV15 to TRBJ2-2, with D possibly TRBD2 on 6 matching bases. V was clipped by 0 bases and J by 3 bases, with 8 bases between them. The CDR3 loop spans 15 amino acids. CDR1 and CDR2 from the germline V gene are LNHNV and YYDKDF (reference sequence). Supplemented by reference TRBV15 and TRBJ2-2, the full variable domain reads DAMVIQNPRYQVTQFGKPVTLSCSQTLNHNVMYWYQQKSSQAPKLLFHYYDKDFNNEADTPDNFQSRRPNTSFCFLDIRSPGLGDTAMYLCATSRDPGDTGELFFGEGSRLTVL.

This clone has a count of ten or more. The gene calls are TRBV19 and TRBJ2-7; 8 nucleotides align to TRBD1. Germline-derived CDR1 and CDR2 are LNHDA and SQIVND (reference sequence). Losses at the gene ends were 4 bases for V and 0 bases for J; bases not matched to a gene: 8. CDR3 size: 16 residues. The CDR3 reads CASSNPTGAGSYEQYF. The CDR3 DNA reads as TGTGCCAGTAGTAACCCGACAGGGGCCGGCTCCTACGAGCAGTACTTC.

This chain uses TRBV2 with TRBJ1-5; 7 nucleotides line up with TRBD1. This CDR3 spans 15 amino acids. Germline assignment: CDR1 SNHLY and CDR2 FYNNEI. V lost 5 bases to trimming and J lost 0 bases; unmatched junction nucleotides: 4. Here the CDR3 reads CASSRDSDSNQPQHF. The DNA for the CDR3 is TGTGCCAGCAGTAGGGACAGCGATAGCAATCAGCCCCAGCATTTT.

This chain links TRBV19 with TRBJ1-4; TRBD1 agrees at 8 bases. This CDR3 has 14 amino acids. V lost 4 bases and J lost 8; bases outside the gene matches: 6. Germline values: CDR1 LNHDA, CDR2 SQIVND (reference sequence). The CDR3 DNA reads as TGTGCCAGTAGTACCGACAGGGGCAACGAAAAACTGTTTTTT. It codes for CASSTDRGNEKLFF.

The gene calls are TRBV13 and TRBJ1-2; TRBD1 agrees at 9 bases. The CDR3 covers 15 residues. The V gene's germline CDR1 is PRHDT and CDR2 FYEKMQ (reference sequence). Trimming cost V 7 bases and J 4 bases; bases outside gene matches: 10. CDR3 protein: CASTGTGSLVYGYTF. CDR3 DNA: TGTGCCAGCACCGGGACAGGGTCTCTAGTCTATGGCTACACCTTC. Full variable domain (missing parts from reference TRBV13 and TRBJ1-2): AAGVIQSPRHLIKEKRETATLKCYPIPRHDTVYWYQQGPGQDPQFLISFYEKMQSDKGSIPDRFSAQQFSDYHSELNMSSLELGDSALYFCASTGTGSLVYGYTFGSGTRLTVV.

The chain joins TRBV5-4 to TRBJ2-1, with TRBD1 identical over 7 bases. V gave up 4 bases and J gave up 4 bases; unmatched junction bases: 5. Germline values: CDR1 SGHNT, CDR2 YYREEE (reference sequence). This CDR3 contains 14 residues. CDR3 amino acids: CASSTGASYNEQFF. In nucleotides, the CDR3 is TGTGCCAGCAGCACAGGGGCTTCATACAATGAGCAGTTCTTC.

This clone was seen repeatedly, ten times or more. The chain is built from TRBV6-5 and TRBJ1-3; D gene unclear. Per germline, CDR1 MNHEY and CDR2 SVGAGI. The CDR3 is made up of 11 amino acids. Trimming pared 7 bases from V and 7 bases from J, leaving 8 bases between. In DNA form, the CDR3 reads TGTGCCAGCAAATGGGCGAACACCATATATTTT. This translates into CASKWANTIYF.

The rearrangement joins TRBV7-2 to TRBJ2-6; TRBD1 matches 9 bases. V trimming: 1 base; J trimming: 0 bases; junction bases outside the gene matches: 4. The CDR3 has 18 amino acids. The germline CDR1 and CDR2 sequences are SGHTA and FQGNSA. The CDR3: CASSLVGTGFSGANVLTF. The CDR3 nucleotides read TGTGCCAGCAGCTTAGTAGGGACAGGGTTCTCTGGGGCCAACGTCCTGACTTTC. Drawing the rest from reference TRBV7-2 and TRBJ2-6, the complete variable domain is GAGVSQSPSNKVTEKGKDVELRCDPISGHTALYWYRQSLGQGLEFLIYFQGNSAPDKSGLPSDRFSAERTGGSVSTLTIQRTQQEDSAVYLCASSLVGTGFSGANVLTFGAGSRLTVL.

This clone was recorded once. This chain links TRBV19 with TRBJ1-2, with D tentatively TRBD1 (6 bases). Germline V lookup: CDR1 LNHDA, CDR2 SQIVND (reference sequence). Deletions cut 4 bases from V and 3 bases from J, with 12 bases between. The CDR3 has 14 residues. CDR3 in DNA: TGTGCCAGTAGTAGGGACACCTGGGACTATGGCTACACCTTC. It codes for CASSRDTWDYGYTF. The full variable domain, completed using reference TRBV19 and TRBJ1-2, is DGGITQSPKYLFRKEGQNVTLSCEQNLNHDAMYWYRQDPGQGLRLIYYSQIVNDFQKGDIAEGYSVSREKKESFPLTVTSAQKNPTAFYLCASSRDTWDYGYTFGSGTRLTVV.

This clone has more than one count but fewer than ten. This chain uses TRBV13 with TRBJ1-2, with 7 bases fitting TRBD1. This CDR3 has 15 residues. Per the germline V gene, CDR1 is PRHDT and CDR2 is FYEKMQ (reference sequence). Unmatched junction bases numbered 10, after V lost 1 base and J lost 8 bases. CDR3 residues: CASSLVPTGDRGYTF. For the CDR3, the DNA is TGTGCCAGCAGCTTAGTGCCCACAGGGGATAGGGGCTACACCTTC.

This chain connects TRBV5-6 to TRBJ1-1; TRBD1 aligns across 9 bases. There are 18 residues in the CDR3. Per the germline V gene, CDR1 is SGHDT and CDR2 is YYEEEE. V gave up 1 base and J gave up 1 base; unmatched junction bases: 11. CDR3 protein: CASSLRDRVLTGNTEAFF. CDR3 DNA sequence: TGTGCCAGCAGCTTGAGGGACAGGGTATTGACGGGGAACACTGAAGCTTTCTTT. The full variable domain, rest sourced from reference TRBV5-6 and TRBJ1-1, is DAGVTQSPTHLIKTRGQQVTLRCSPKSGHDTVSWYQQALGQGPQFIFQYYEEEERQRGNFPDRFSGHQFPNYSSELNVNALLLGDSALYLCASSLRDRVLTGNTEAFFGQGTRLTVV.

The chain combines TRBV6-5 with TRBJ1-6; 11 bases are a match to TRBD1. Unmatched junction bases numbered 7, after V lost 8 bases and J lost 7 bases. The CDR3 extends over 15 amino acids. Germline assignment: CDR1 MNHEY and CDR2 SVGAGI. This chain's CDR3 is CASRPGQGVNSPLHF. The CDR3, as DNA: TGTGCCAGCCGCCCGGGACAGGGGGTGAATTCACCCCTCCACTTT.

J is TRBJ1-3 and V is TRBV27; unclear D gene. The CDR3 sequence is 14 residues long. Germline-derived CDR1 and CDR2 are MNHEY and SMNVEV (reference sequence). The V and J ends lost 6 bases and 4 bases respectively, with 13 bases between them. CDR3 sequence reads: CASSTGVGGNTIYF. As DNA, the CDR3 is TGTGCCAGCAGCACGGGAGTAGGAGGAAACACCATATATTTT.

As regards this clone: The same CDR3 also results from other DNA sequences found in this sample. CDR3: CASSIQGMNTEAFF. CDR3 bases: TGTGCCAGTAGTATACAGGGGATGAACACTGAAGCTTTCTTT. The chain has TRBV19 and TRBJ1-1, with D tentatively TRBD1 (6 bases). Trimming removed 2 bases at V and 0 bases at J, with 7 bases between. The CDR3 consists of 14 residues. The germline CDR1 and CDR2 sequences are LNHDA and SQIVND (reference sequence).

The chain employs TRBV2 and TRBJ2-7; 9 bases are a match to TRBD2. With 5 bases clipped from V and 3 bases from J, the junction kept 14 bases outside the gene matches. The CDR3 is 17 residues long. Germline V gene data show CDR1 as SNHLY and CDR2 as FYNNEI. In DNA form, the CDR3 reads TGTGCCAGCAGTACCTGGGGCCCGGAAGCGGGGGGCTACGAGCAGTACTTC. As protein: CASSTWGPEAGGYEQYF.

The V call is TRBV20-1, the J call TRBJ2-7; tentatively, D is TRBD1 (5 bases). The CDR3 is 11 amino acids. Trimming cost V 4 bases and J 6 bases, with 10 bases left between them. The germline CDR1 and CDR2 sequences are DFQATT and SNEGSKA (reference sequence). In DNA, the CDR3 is TGCAGTGCTATTATCCAGGGCGAGCAGTACTTC. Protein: CSAIIQGEQYF.

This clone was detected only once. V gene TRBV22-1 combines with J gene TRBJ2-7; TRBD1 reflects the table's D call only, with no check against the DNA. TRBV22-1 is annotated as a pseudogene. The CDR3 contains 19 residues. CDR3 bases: TGTCCTGGGAGCGCCCCGATTGGACAGCCGGTGGTGTGGGACTACGAGCAGTACTTC. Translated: CPGSAPIGQPVVWDYEQYF.

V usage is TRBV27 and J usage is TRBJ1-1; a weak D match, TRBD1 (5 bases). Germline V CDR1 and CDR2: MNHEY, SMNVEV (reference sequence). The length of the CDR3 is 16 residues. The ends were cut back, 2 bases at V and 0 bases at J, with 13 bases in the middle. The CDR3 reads CASSLGADRMNTEAFF. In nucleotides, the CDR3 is TGTGCCAGCAGTTTAGGGGCAGATCGCATGAACACTGAAGCTTTCTTT.

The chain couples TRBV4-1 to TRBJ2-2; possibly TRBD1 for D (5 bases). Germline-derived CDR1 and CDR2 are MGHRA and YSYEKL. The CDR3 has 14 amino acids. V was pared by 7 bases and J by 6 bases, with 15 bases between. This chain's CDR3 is CASNQGARSGELFF. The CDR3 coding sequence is TGCGCCAGCAACCAGGGCGCAAGATCCGGGGAGCTGTTTTTT.

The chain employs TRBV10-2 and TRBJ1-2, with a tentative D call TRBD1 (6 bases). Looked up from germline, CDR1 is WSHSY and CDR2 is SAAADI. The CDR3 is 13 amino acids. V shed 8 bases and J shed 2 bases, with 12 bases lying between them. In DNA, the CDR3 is TGCGCCAGCGGGGGGGCCTCAAACTATGGCTACACCTTC. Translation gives CASGGASNYGYTF.